Detailed here is one TCR beta chain. The data originate from a study of blood T cell repertoires in COVID-19. Study overall: COVID-19 samples, acute and convalescent, were from the United States, Italy and Spain. The cDNA or gDNA used as material had been derived from T cells, B-cell-depleted T cells, or PBMCs.

From germline, CDR1 is SGDLS and CDR2 YYNGEE. The CDR3 length is 17 residues. V trimming: 0 bases; J trimming: 7 bases; junction bases outside the gene matches: 11. Original data processing: Nucleated cell counts were estimated from reference gene primer amplification. Clones were sequenced by immunoSEQ multiplex PCR, and TCRdb holds only the in-frame ones, with some missing. For V, J and clone size, that table is used; D and trimming come from the DNA. Here the sample spans 60,000 or so clones, about 88% being singletons. V is TRBV9 and J is TRBJ2-1; 9 bases are a match to TRBD2. The sequenced sample was peripheral blood. This receptor was taken from a man between 60 and 75 years old with acute or convalescent COVID-19. The DNA for the CDR3 is TGTGCCAGCAGCGTAGACCCTCCTAGCGGGGTTCTGAATGAGCAGTTCTTC. Its translation: CASSVDPPSGVLNEQFF. The entire variable domain, with the rest obtained from reference TRBV9 and TRBJ2-1, is as follows: DSGVTQTPKHLITATGQRVTLRCSPRSGDLSVYWYQQSLDQGLQFLIQYYNGEERAKGNILERFSAQQFPDLHSELNLSSLELGDSALYFCASSVDPPSGVLNEQFFGPGTRLTVL.